These 18 T cell receptor beta chains were all obtained from the same sample, sequenced in a study of T cell repertoires in cytomegalovirus infection. TCRdb re-called the reads with MiXCR, one entry per CDR3 protein. Among about 260,000 distinct CDR3 sequences, roughly 9.1% were seen once, and the ten largest hold less than 15%. The sample taken for sequencing was PBMCs. Receptor source: a human donor in good health (CMV status not recorded). Some clones in this sample may be carry-over from other donors' samples.

This clonotype was detected ten times or more. The rearrangement joins TRBV7-2 to TRBJ1-1, with 8 bases that match TRBD1. V lost 5 bases to trimming and J lost 5 bases; unmatched junction nucleotides: 10. The CDR3 extends over 15 amino acids. Germline values: CDR1 SGHTA, CDR2 FQGNSA. The CDR3 here is CASSPSGTGGTEAFF. CDR3 bases: TGTGCCAGCAGCCCGTCTGGCACAGGGGGAACTGAAGCTTTCTTT. Together with reference TRBV7-2 and TRBJ1-1, the CDR3 gives the full variable domain: GAGVSQSPSNKVTEKGKDVELRCDPISGHTALYWYRQSLGQGLEFLIYFQGNSAPDKSGLPSDRFSAERTGGSVSTLTIQRTQQEDSAVYLCASSPSGTGGTEAFFGQGTRLTVV.

Comments on this clonotype: A much larger clone differs by one base, so this may be a read error. CDR3: CASSLEGMNSEAFF. The CDR3 DNA follows: TGTGCCAGCAGCTTGGAGGGTATGAACTCTGAAGCTTTCTTT. The chain couples TRBV7-2 to TRBJ1-1, with D unresolved. Germline CDR1 is SGHTA and CDR2 is FQGNSA. CDR3 length equals 14 residues.

The table lists this clonotype with a few counts. The V and J genes are TRBV12-3 or TRBV12-4 and TRBJ1-2; 7 bases fit TRBD1. The CDR3 is made up of 13 amino acids. After removal of 6 bases from V and 5 bases from J, the junction contained 6 bases not matched to a gene. CDR3 sequence: CASSLGQRYGYTF. The CDR3 region has the DNA TGTGCCAGCAGCTTGGGACAGAGATATGGCTACACCTTC.

The sample holds a few counts of this clonotype. The genes are TRBV7-2 and TRBJ1-5; D not resolved. From germline, CDR1 is SGHTA and CDR2 FQGNSA. V lost 4 bases to trimming and J lost 2 bases, with 15 bases between them. The CDR3 totals 16 residues. CDR3 amino acids: CASSSPGAKGNQPQHF. The CDR3 DNA follows: TGTGCCAGCAGCTCCCCCGGAGCTAAGGGCAATCAGCCCCAGCATTTT.

This clonotype has at least ten counts. V is TRBV7-2 and J is TRBJ1-6; TRBD1 is a possible D gene (5 bases). The length of the CDR3 is 16 residues. V lost 7 bases and J lost 7, with 20 bases in between. The germline V gene encodes CDR1 SGHTA and CDR2 FQGNSA. The DNA for the CDR3 is TGTGCCAGCACCCCAGGAGGGGCGGTACGGAATTCACCCCTCCACTTT. Its translation: CASTPGGAVRNSPLHF.

At least ten counts were recorded for this clonotype. The chain combines TRBV7-2 with TRBJ2-3; D is ambiguous. Germline CDR1 reads SGHTA; CDR2 reads FQGNSA. CDR3 length: 13 residues. V was trimmed by 2 bases and J by 2 bases, leaving 5 bases between them. The CDR3 nucleotides read TGTGCCAGCAGCTTACAGGACACAGATACGCAGTATTTT. It encodes CASSLQDTDTQYF.

The table lists this clonotype with many counts. CDR3 protein: CASSRTDDEQFF. CDR3 DNA sequence: TGCGCCAGCAGCCGAACGGACGATGAGCAGTTCTTC. V usage is TRBV4-3 and J usage is TRBJ2-1; D is undetermined. The CDR3 is 12 amino acids. The ends were cut back, 4 bases at V and 8 bases at J, with 9 bases in the middle. Looked up from germline, CDR1 is LGHNA and CDR2 is YSLEER.

In this sample, this clonotype turned up many times. The chain is built from TRBV6-2 or TRBV6-3 and TRBJ1-5; a weak D match, TRBD1 (5 bases). Germline V gene lookup returns CDR1 MNHEY and CDR2 SVGEGT. This CDR3 has 15 residues. Trimming took 3 bases from V and 2 from J, leaving 11 bases between them. As DNA, the CDR3 is TGTGCCAGCAGTTATACAGGTTCGGGCAATCAGCCCCAGCATTTT. It codes for CASSYTGSGNQPQHF.

This clonotype has ten or more counts. J is TRBJ1-5 and V is TRBV6-1; D unresolved. CDR1 and CDR2 from the germline V gene are MNHNS and SASEGT. The CDR3 has 13 residues. V gave up 4 bases and J gave up 2 bases, with 6 bases separating them. This CDR3 reads CASSAGGNQPQHF. Here the CDR3 DNA reads TGTGCCAGCAGTGCTGGGGGCAATCAGCCCCAGCATTTT.

The V call is TRBV6-2 or TRBV6-3, the J call TRBJ2-7; D is possibly TRBD2 (6 bases). Germline values: CDR1 MNHEY, CDR2 SVGEGT. V lost 6 bases to trimming and J lost 3 bases, with 12 bases between them. This CDR3 is built from 13 residues. DNA for the CDR3: TGTGCCAGCAGGAATAGCGGCAACTACGAGCAGTACTTC. Its translation is CASRNSGNYEQYF.

This clonotype was observed a few times. The rearrangement links TRBV10-3 to TRBJ2-7; 7 positions agree with TRBD2. The CDR3 loop spans 13 amino acids. CDR1 and CDR2 from the germline V gene are ENHRY and SYGVKD. V lost 3 bases, J lost 3 bases, and 2 bases stayed unmatched. Here the CDR3 reads CAISEAGYYEQYF. The CDR3 DNA follows: TGTGCCATCAGTGAAGCGGGGTACTACGAGCAGTACTTC.

This clonotype was observed at least ten times. The CDR3 sequence is CASSFSGTGGNQPQHF. The CDR3 bases are TGTGCCAGCAGCTTCTCTGGGACAGGGGGAAACCAGCCCCAGCATTTT. The V and J genes are TRBV7-2 and TRBJ1-5; 11 positions agree with TRBD1. The CDR3 consists of 16 residues. Germline trimming cut 3 bases from V and 7 bases from J; bases unmatched to any gene: 8. The germline V gene has CDR1 SGHTA and CDR2 FQGNSA.

This clonotype was observed at least ten times. The chain joins TRBV19 to TRBJ1-2, with D perhaps matching TRBD1 (5 bases). CDR1 and CDR2 (germline): LNHDA, SQIVND (reference sequence). This CDR3 region has 15 residues. V gave up 7 bases and J gave up 8 bases, with 23 bases separating them. The CDR3 spells CASMTTTGKRGGYTF. The CDR3 DNA sequence: TGTGCCAGTATGACCACTACAGGAAAACGAGGAGGCTACACCTTC.

This clonotype appeared many times. This chain connects TRBV28 to TRBJ2-3; D unclear. The V end was cut by 4 bases, the J end by 7 bases, with 9 bases between. The CDR3 runs to 12 residues. Germline values: CDR1 MDHEN, CDR2 SYDVKM. The CDR3 loop reads CASSSRVNTQYF. The CDR3 region has the DNA TGTGCCAGCAGTTCCCGGGTAAATACGCAGTATTTT.

The table lists this clonotype with a few counts. V is TRBV7-9 and J is TRBJ1-1; D gene unclear. The CDR3 consists of 15 residues. V dropped 2 bases and J dropped 3 bases, with 13 bases sitting between them. From germline, CDR1 is SEHNR and CDR2 FQNEAQ (reference sequence). CDR3 sequence (DNA): TGTGCCAGCAGCTTAAGACCCGGCACCGACACTGAAGCTTTCTTT. As protein: CASSLRPGTDTEAFF.

This clonotype was detected many times. The V and J genes are TRBV28 and TRBJ2-5; 9 bases fit TRBD2. This CDR3 region has 12 residues. V lost 9 bases and J lost 2; bases outside the gene matches: 1. Germline CDR1 reads MDHEN; CDR2 reads SYDVKM. CDR3 DNA: TGTGCCAGTAGCGGGGGACAAGAGACCCAGTACTTC. Translation: CASSGGQETQYF.

This clonotype was observed a handful of times. The chain recombines TRBV19 with TRBJ2-1, with 11 bases identical to TRBD2. Trimming at V came to 6 bases and at J to 5 bases, leaving 6 bases not matched to a gene. The CDR3 spans 15 residues. Germline assignment: CDR1 LNHDA and CDR2 SQIVND (reference sequence). The DNA for the CDR3 is TGTGCCAGTAGCAGACTAGCGGGACCAAACAATGAGCAGTTCTTC. Amino acids: CASSRLAGPNNEQFF. Together with reference TRBV19 and TRBJ2-1, the CDR3 gives the full variable domain: DGGITQSPKYLFRKEGQNVTLSCEQNLNHDAMYWYRQDPGQGLRLIYYSQIVNDFQKGDIAEGYSVSREKKESFPLTVTSAQKNPTAFYLCASSRLAGPNNEQFFGPGTRLTVL.

This clonotype was seen repeatedly, ten times or more. This sequence joins TRBV7-6 and TRBJ2-2; D remains unclear. The CDR3 is 13 residues long. Germline V CDR1 and CDR2: SGHVS, FNYEAQ. V was cut by 0 bases and J by 4 bases, with 3 bases left in between. Written as DNA, the CDR3 is TGTGCCAGCAGCTTAGCAACCACCGGGGAGCTGTTTTTT. As protein: CASSLATTGELFF.